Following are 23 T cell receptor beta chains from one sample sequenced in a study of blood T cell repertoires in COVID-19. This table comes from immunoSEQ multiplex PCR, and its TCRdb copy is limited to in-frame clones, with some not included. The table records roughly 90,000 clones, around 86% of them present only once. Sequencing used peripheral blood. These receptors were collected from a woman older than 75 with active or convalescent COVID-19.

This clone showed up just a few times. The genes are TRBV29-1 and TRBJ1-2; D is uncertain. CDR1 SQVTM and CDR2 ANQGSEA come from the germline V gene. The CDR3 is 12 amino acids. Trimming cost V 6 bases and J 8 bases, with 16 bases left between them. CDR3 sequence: CSVRVGPYGYTF. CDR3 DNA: TGCAGCGTACGGGTGGGTCCGTACGGCTACACCTTC. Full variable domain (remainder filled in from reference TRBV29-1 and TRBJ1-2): SAVISQKPSRDICQRGTSLTIQCQVDSQVTMMFWYRQQPGQSLTLIATANQGSEATYESGFVIDKFPISRPNLTFSTLTVSNMSPEDSSIYLCSVRVGPYGYTFGSGTRLTVV.

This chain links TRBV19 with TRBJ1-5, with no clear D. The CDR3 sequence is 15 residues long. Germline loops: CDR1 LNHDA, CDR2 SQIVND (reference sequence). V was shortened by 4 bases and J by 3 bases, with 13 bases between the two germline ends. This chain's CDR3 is CASSNKAGPNQPQHF. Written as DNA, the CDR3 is TGTGCCAGTAGTAATAAGGCAGGCCCCAATCAGCCCCAGCATTTT.

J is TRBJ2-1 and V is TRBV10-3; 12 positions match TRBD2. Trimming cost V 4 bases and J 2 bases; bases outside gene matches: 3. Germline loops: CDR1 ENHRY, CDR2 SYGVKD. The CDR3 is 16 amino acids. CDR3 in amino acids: CAISGLAGVTYNEQFF. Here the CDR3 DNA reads TGTGCCATCAGTGGACTAGCGGGAGTCACCTACAATGAGCAGTTCTTC.

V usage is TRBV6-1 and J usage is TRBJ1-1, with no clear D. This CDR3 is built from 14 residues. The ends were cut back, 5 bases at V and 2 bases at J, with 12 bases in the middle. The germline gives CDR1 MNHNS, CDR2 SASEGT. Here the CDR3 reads CASSYTSSNTEAFF. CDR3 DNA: TGTGCCAGCAGTTATACATCCTCTAACACTGAAGCTTTCTTT.

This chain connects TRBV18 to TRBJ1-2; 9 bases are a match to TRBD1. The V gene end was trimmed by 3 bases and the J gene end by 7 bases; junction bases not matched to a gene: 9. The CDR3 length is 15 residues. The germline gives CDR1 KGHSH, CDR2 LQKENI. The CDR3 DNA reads TGTGCCAGCTCACCGGGGACAGGGAGTAATCGTGGCTACACCTTC. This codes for CASSPGTGSNRGYTF.

The CDR3 loop is CASSLGDREAFF. As DNA, the CDR3 is TGTGCCAGCAGTTTAGGAGACAGGGAAGCTTTCTTT. The V and J genes are TRBV12-3 or TRBV12-4 and TRBJ1-1; D possibly corresponds to TRBD1 (6 bases). The CDR3 spans 12 residues. V was pared by 1 base and J by 8 bases, with 8 bases between.

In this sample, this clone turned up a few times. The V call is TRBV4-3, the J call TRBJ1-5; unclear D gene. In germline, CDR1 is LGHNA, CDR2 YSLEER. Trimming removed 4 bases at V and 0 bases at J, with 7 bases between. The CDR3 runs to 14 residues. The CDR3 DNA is TGCGCCAGCAGCCCTAAAGCTAGCAATCAGCCCCAGCATTTT. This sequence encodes CASSPKASNQPQHF.

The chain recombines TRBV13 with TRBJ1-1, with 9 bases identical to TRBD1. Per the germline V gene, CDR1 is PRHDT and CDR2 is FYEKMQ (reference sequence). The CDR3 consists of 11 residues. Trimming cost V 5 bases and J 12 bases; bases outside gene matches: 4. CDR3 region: CASSNRGLTFF. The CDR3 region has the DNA TGTGCCAGCAGCAACAGGGGGCTGACTTTCTTT.

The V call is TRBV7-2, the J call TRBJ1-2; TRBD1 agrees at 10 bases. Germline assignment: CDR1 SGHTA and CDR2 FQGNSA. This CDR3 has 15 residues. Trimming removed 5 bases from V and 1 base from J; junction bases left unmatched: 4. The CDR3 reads CASSPGQGINYGYTF. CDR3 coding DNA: TGTGCCAGCAGCCCGGGACAGGGGATTAACTATGGCTACACCTTC.

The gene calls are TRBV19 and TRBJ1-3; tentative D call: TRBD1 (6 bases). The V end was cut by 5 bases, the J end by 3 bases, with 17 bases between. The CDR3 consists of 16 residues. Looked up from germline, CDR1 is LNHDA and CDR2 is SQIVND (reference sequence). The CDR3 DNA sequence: TGTGCCAGTAGTCCCCGGTCCGGGGGGCGTGGAAACACCATATATTTT. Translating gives CASSPRSGGRGNTIYF.

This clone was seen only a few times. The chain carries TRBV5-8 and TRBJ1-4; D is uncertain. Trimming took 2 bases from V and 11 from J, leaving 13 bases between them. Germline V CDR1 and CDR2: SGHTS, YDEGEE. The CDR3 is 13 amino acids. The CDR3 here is CASSFEYSGKLFF. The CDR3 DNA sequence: TGTGCCAGCAGCTTCGAGTATTCGGGGAAACTGTTTTTT.

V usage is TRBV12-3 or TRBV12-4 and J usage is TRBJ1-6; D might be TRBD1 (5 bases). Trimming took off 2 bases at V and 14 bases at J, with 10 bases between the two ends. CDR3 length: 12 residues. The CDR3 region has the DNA TGTGCCAGCAGTTTATTGGGGGGGGCCCTCCACTTT. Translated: CASSLLGGALHF.

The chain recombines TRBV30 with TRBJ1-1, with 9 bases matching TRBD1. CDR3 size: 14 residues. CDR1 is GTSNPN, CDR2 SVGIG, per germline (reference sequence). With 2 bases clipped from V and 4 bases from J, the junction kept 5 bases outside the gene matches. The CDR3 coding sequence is TGTGCCTGGAGTCGTAGGACAGGGGCCACTGAAGCTTTCTTT. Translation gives CAWSRRTGATEAFF.

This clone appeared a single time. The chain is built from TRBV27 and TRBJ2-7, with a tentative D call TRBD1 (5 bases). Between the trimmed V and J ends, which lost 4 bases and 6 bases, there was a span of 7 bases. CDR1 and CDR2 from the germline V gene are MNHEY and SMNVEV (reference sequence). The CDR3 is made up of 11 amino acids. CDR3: CASSYRGEQYF. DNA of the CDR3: TGTGCCAGCAGTTATAGGGGCGAGCAGTACTTC.

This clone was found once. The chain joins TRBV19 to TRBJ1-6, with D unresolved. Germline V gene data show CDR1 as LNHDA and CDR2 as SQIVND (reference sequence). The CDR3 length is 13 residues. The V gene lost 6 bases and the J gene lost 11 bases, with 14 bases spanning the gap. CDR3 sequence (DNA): TGTGCCAGTAGGGAAGTGGGGAGGACACCCCTCCACTTT. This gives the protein CASREVGRTPLHF.

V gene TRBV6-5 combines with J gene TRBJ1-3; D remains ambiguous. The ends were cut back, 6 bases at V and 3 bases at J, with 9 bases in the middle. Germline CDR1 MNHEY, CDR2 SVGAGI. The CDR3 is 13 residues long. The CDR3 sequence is CASRTRGGNTIYF. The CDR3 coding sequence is TGTGCCAGCAGAACCCGGGGTGGAAACACCATATATTTT.

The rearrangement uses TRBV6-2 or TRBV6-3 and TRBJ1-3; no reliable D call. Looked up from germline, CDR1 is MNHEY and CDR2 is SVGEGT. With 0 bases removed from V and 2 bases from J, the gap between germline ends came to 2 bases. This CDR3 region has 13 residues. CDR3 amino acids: CASSYSTGNTIYF. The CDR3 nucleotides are TGTGCCAGCAGTTACTCTACTGGAAACACCATATATTTT.

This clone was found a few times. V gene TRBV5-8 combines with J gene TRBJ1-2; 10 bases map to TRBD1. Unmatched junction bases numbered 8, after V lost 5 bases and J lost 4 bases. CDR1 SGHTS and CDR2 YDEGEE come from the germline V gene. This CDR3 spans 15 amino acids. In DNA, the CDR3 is TGTGCCAGCAGTCCTCGGACAGGGGGATTCTATGGCTACACCTTC. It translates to CASSPRTGGFYGYTF.

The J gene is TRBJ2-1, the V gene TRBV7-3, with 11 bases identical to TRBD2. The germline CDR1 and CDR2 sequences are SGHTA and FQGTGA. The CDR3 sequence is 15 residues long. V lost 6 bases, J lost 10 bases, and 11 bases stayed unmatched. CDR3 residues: CASSSKTSGILEQFF. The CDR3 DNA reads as TGTGCCAGCAGTTCTAAGACTAGCGGGATATTGGAGCAGTTCTTC.

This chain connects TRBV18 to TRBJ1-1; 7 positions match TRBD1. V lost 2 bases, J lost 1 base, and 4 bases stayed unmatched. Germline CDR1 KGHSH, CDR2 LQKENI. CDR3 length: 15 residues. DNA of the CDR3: TGTGCCAGCTCACCATTGGGACAGACGAACACTGAAGCTTTCTTT. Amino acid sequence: CASSPLGQTNTEAFF.

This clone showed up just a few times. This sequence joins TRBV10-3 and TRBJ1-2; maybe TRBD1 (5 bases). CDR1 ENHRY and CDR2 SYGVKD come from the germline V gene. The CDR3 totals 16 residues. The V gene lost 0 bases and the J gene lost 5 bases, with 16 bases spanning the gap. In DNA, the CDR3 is TGTGCCATCAGTGAGTCGACGGGGGTAGGCTATTATGGCTACACCTTC. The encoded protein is CAISESTGVGYYGYTF.

CDR3 in amino acids: CASRVTNSPLHF. The CDR3 DNA reads TGTGCCAGCCGCGTAACTAATTCACCCCTCCACTTT. The chain links TRBV2 to TRBJ1-6; D unresolved. CDR3 length: 12 amino acids. The ends were cut back, 8 bases at V and 6 bases at J, with 8 bases in the middle. Germline CDR1 SNHLY, CDR2 FYNNEI.

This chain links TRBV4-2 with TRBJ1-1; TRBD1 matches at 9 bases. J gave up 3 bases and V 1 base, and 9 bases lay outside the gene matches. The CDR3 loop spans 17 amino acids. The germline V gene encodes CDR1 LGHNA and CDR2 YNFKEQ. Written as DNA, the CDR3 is TGTGCCAGCAGCCAAGGATGGACAGGGGCGAGTGACACTGAAGCTTTCTTT. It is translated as CASSQGWTGASDTEAFF.